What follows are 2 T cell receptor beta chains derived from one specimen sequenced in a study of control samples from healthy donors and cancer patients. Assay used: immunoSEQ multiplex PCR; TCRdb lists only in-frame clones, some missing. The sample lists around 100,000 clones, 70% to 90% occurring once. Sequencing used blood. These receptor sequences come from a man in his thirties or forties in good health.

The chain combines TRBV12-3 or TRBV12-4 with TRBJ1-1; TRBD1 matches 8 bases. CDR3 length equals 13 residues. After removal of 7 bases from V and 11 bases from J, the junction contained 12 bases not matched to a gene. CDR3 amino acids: CASTRGLKSFAFF. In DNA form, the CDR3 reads TGTGCCAGCACCAGGGGGCTAAAAAGCTTCGCTTTCTTT.

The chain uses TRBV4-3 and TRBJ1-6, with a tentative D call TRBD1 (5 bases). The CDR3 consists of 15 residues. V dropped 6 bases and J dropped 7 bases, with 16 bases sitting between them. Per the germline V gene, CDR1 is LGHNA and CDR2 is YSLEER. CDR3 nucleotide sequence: TGCGCCAGCAGGCGGGACGGGAGATCAAATTCACCCCTCCACTTT. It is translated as CASRRDGRSNSPLHF.